This T cell receptor (beta chain) was identified in a study of long-term antiretroviral therapy in people with HIV. Study at large: Samples collected earliest predate the 2015 immediate-ART recommendation by about a decade. Study outcomes and limitations: Dating from about 2004 to 2017, the blood was possibly obtained under older ART regimens. Patients on ART gained diversity, which nonetheless stayed below transplant donor controls.

This clone was seen only a few times. Its antigen is as yet unknown. The immunoSEQ assay was v3.0, run at survey level. About 40,000-55,000 T-cell genomes per sample were the sequencing target. Libraries were prepared by immunoSEQ multiplex PCR; TCRdb keeps only in-frame clonotypes and omits some of them. This table holds over 10,000 clones, 70% to 80% found once. Germline V lookup: CDR1 MNHEY, CDR2 SMNVEV (reference sequence). CDR3 length: 13 residues. V was trimmed by 3 bases and J by 6 bases, leaving 12 bases between them. This rearrangement joins TRBV27 to TRBJ2-7; D gene uncertain. The receptor was derived from a man aged 35-49 years with HIV. Sequenced here: unsorted PBMCs, sampled 3 to 3.3 years before starting antiretroviral therapy. CDR3 bases: TGTGCCAGCAGTTTTACCTTGAAGGGCGAGCAGTACTTC. Amino acid sequence: CASSFTLKGEQYF.